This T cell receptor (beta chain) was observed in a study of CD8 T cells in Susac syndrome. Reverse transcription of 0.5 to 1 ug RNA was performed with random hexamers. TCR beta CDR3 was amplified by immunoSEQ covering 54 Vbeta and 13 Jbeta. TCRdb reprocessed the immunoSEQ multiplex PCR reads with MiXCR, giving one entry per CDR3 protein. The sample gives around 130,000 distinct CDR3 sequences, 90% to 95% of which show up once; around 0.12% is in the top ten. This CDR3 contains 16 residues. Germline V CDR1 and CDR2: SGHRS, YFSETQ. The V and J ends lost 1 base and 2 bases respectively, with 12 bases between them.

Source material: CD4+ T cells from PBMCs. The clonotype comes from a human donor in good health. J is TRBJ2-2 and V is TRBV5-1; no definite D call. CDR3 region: CASSLFRALNTGELFF. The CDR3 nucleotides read TGCGCCAGCAGCTTGTTCCGGGCCCTCAACACCGGGGAGCTGTTTTTT.